The rows below give T cell receptor beta chains drawn from one sample of a study of molecular identifiers for immune sequencing clone quantification. TCRdb ran MiXCR on the PCR reads and lists one entry per CDR3 protein. The sample has some 650,000 distinct CDR3 sequences, around 20% seen once. Sequenced: naive CD8+ T cells from blood, with Jurkat cell RNA spiked in. All receptors derive from a human donor in good health. Some libraries in this study had Jurkat cell RNA spiked in. Both conserved end residues are part of each CDR3. The D gene is left open where the match is weak. A clone size is listed for some rows: how often the clone was seen (once, few, many), or a class if it is expanded.

CDR3aa	CDR3nt	d_gene	abundance	v_gene	j_gene
CASSIGGRSFKNIQYF	TGTGCCAGTAGTATTGGGGGCCGCAGCTTCAAAAACATTCAGTACTTC	NA	NA	TRBV19	TRBJ2-4
CSVEGGSYTDTQYF	TGCAGCGTTGAGGGGGGATCCTACACAGATACGCAGTATTTT	NA	many	TRBV29-1	TRBJ2-3
CASSYSRLAGADYEQYF	TGTGCCAGCAGTTACTCGAGGTTAGCGGGGGCGGACTACGAGCAGTACTTC	TRBD2	many	TRBV6-5	TRBJ2-7
CASNPTGQGENTEASF	TGTGCCAGCAACCCAACGGGACAGGGGGAGAACACTGAGGCTTCCTTT	TRBD1	NA	TRBV7-9	TRBJ1-1
CASSFEGAGNTIYF	TGTGCCAGCAGTTTTGAGGGGGCTGGAAACACCATATATTTT	NA	many	TRBV28	TRBJ1-3
CSVEFAGPDNEQFF	TGCAGCGTTGAATTTGCGGGGCCGGACAATGAGCAGTTCTTC	NA	many	TRBV29-1	TRBJ2-1
CASTPYGTEAFF	TGTGCCAGCACCCCTTACGGCACTGAAGCTTTCTTT	NA	few	TRBV21-1	TRBJ1-1
CSARDPPTSGFDEQFF	TGCAGTGCTAGAGATCCCCCGACTAGCGGTTTTGATGAGCAGTTCTTC	TRBD2	many	TRBV20-1	TRBJ2-1
CASSSGGSSSNGYTF	TGCGCCAGCAGCTCCGGAGGCAGTAGTTCGAATGGCTACACCTTC	NA	many	TRBV5-1	TRBJ1-2
CASREGGGQPQHF	TGTGCCAGCAGAGAAGGGGGCGGACAGCCCCAGCATTTT	TRBD1	many	TRBV2	TRBJ1-5
CASSVISADTQYF	TGTGCCAGTAGTGTTATCTCAGCGGATACGCAGTATTTT	NA	many	TRBV19	TRBJ2-3
CASSQKTRGNQPQHF	TGTGCCAGCAGCCAAAAGACAAGGGGCAATCAGCCCCAGCATTTT	NA	many	TRBV16	TRBJ1-5
CAGSGIMGDYEQYF	TGTGCCGGCAGTGGAATCATGGGCGACTACGAGCAGTACTTC	NA	NA	TRBV6-2/TRBV6-3	TRBJ2-7
CASSYGNSYNEQFF	TGTGCCAGCAGTTACGGCAACTCCTACAATGAGCAGTTCTTC	NA	NA	TRBV27	TRBJ2-1
CASKPTGVSFRTEAFF	TGCGCCAGCAAACCAACAGGGGTCTCTTTTCGCACTGAAGCTTTCTTT	TRBD1	many	TRBV4-1	TRBJ1-1
CASSHILVSAGGSYEQYF	TGTGCTAGCAGCCACATCTTAGTTTCGGCGGGAGGGTCCTACGAGCAGTACTTC	TRBD2	few	TRBV7-7	TRBJ2-7
CASSPRTGEPSGEQFF	TGTGCCAGCAGCCCCCGGACAGGGGAGCCCTCTGGTGAGCAGTTCTTC	TRBD1	many	TRBV28	TRBJ2-1
CAISGTRTESYEQYF	TGTGCCATCAGTGGGACTCGGACAGAGTCCTACGAGCAGTACTTC	NA	many	TRBV10-3	TRBJ2-7